A selection of T cell receptor beta chains follows, all from one sample in a study of cytomegalovirus exposure and HLA in healthy donors. Libraries were prepared by immunoSEQ multiplex PCR; TCRdb keeps only in-frame clonotypes and omits some of them. This sample has 180,000 or so clones, with 77% found just once. Sequenced: PBMCs. These receptor sequences come from a man between 18 and 29 years old in good health and CMV-seronegative. CDR3s include the opening cysteine and the closing phenylalanine or tryptophan.

V: TRBV7-9
length: 15
J: TRBJ1-1
CDR3: CASSLFGMGGTEAFF

V: TRBV27
length: 13
J: TRBJ2-7
CDR3: CASSRDSSYEQYF

V: TRBV2
length: 18
J: TRBJ2-3
CDR3: CASRSGLAGGPLTDTQYF

V: TRBV2
length: 16
J: TRBJ1-6
CDR3: CASSEQGVGYNSPLHF

V: TRBV29-1
length: 14
J: TRBJ2-7
CDR3: CSARSGAGSYEQYF

V: TRBV2
length: 16
J: TRBJ2-7
CDR3: CASNEILPGQSYEQYF

V: TRBV6-1
length: 16
J: TRBJ1-2
CDR3: CASSENGFGQGRGYTF

V: TRBV28
length: 16
J: TRBJ1-3
CDR3: CASSILQGPPGNTIYF

V: TRBV4-2
length: 15
J: TRBJ2-2
CDR3: CASSQDWFSPGELFF

V: TRBV7-8
length: 19
J: TRBJ1-6
CDR3: CASSLASGTQSSYNSPLHF